The 23 T cell receptor beta chains reported below all come from one sample, sequenced in a study of cytomegalovirus exposure and HLA in healthy donors. Vbeta (60) and Jbeta (13) primers were used in the PCR. The repertoire was sequenced with immunoSEQ multiplex PCR; TCRdb's copy has only in-frame clones and lacks some. In all, the sample yields about 170,000 clones. The specimen was PBMCs. These TCRs come from a woman aged 18 to 35 in good health and CMV-seropositive.

The chain couples TRBV6-1 to TRBJ2-2; possibly TRBD1 for D (7 bases). Trimming left V 4 bases short and J 4 bases short, with 13 bases between. Germline CDR1 MNHNS, CDR2 SASEGT. This CDR3 has 15 amino acids. DNA for the CDR3: TGTGCCAGCAGTGGCCAGGGGGGCTCCACCGGGGAGCTGTTTTTT. Encoded protein: CASSGQGGSTGELFF.

This rearrangement joins TRBV11-2 to TRBJ1-1, with 9 bases identical to TRBD1. This CDR3 has 16 residues. The V and J ends lost 2 bases and 1 base, in that order; junction bases with no gene match: 5. Germline V gene sequence: CDR1 SGHAT, CDR2 FQNNGV. Here the CDR3 reads CASSLRAGQGNTEAFF. The CDR3 DNA sequence: TGTGCCAGCAGCTTAAGAGCGGGACAGGGGAACACTGAAGCTTTCTTT. Together with reference TRBV11-2 and TRBJ1-1, the CDR3 gives the full variable domain: EAGVAQSPRYKIIEKRQSVAFWCNPISGHATLYWYQQILGQGPKLLIQFQNNGVVDDSQLPKDRFSAERLKGVDSTLKIQPAKLEDSAVYLCASSLRAGQGNTEAFFGQGTRLTVV.

This chain joins TRBV19 and TRBJ1-1; TRBD1 aligns across 8 bases. This CDR3 has 17 amino acids. Germline values: CDR1 LNHDA, CDR2 SQIVND (reference sequence). V shed 6 bases, J shed 0 bases, and the junction held 12 bases outside the gene matches. The CDR3 sequence: CASSKVKRTGLNTEAFF. The CDR3, as DNA: TGTGCCAGTAGCAAAGTGAAGCGGACAGGGTTGAACACTGAAGCTTTCTTT. Variable domain in full (rest from reference TRBV19 and TRBJ1-1): DGGITQSPKYLFRKEGQNVTLSCEQNLNHDAMYWYRQDPGQGLRLIYYSQIVNDFQKGDIAEGYSVSREKKESFPLTVTSAQKNPTAFYLCASSKVKRTGLNTEAFFGQGTRLTVV.

Details on this clone: A junction boundary mismatches the germline segment, possibly from a read error. The chain joins TRBV11-2 to TRBJ2-3; TRBD1 matches 8 bases. Germline lookup yields CDR1 SGHAT and CDR2 FQNNGV. The CDR3 spans 16 residues. The CDR3 nucleotides read TGTGCCAGCAGCCTAGACAGGGGCCAGCTTCTTAATACGCAGTATTTT. Protein product: CASSLDRGQLLNTQYF.

This sequence joins TRBV6-5 and TRBJ2-1; possible D gene TRBD2, 7 bases. CDR1 is MNHEY and CDR2 is SVGAGI in the germline V gene. The CDR3 sequence is 15 residues long. Trimming left V 6 bases short and J 6 bases short, with 18 bases between. CDR3 region: CASRPGGLASNEQFF. In DNA, the CDR3 is TGTGCCAGCAGGCCCGGGGGGCTAGCGAGCAATGAGCAGTTCTTC.

The V and J genes are TRBV10-3 and TRBJ1-2, with TRBD1 matching 9 bases. After removal of 2 bases from V and 5 bases from J, the junction contained 3 bases not matched to a gene. Germline CDR1 ENHRY, CDR2 SYGVKD. The CDR3 contains 14 residues. The CDR3 DNA is TGTGCCATCAGTGAGATACAGGGGGCTTATGGCTACACCTTC. This gives the protein CAISEIQGAYGYTF.

The chain recombines TRBV2 with TRBJ2-5; D is possibly TRBD2 (5 bases). V lost 11 bases and J lost 2, with 18 bases in between. Germline V gene data show CDR1 as SNHLY and CDR2 as FYNNEI. This CDR3 contains 14 residues. CDR3 loop: CAGSSADLQETQYF. Written as DNA, the CDR3 is TGTGCCGGATCAAGTGCGGACTTACAAGAGACCCAGTACTTC.

The chain has TRBV5-1 and TRBJ2-3; D is possibly TRBD1 (6 bases). Between the trimmed V and J ends, which lost 0 bases and 4 bases, there was a span of 9 bases. The germline V gene has CDR1 SGHRS and CDR2 YFSETQ. The CDR3 is 14 amino acids. CDR3 DNA sequence: TGCGCCAGCAGCTTGGGACAGGTCGCAGATACGCAGTATTTT. As protein: CASSLGQVADTQYF.

The chain uses TRBV2 and TRBJ1-3; TRBD1 is a possible D gene (5 bases). Per germline, CDR1 SNHLY and CDR2 FYNNEI. Trimming stripped 5 bases from V and 3 bases from J, with 8 bases between. The CDR3 spans 13 residues. CDR3 DNA sequence: TGTGCCAGCAGTCTAGGGGTTGGAAACACCATATATTTT. It yields the protein CASSLGVGNTIYF.

The chain carries TRBV11-2 and TRBJ2-5; D gene uncertain. Germline CDR1 reads SGHAT; CDR2 reads FQNNGV. The CDR3 totals 13 residues. With 2 bases removed from V and 3 bases from J, the gap between germline ends came to 7 bases. The CDR3 sequence is CASSLSYEETQYF. CDR3 coding DNA: TGTGCCAGCAGCTTAAGCTACGAAGAGACCCAGTACTTC.

The V call is TRBV27, the J call TRBJ2-7; the match to TRBD2 covers 9 bases. The V and J ends lost 2 bases and 3 bases, in that order; junction bases with no gene match: 5. Germline V lookup: CDR1 MNHEY, CDR2 SMNVEV (reference sequence). The length of the CDR3 is 15 residues. The CDR3 region is CASSLGASGIYEQYF. CDR3 DNA: TGTGCCAGCAGTTTAGGGGCTAGCGGGATCTACGAGCAGTACTTC.

The rearrangement links TRBV5-1 to TRBJ1-2, with TRBD1 matching 7 bases. After removal of 0 bases from V and 7 bases from J, the junction contained 6 bases not matched to a gene. CDR1 and CDR2 from the germline V gene are SGHRS and YFSETQ. CDR3 size: 14 residues. CDR3 region: CASSLAEGARGYTF. DNA for the CDR3: TGCGCCAGCAGCTTGGCGGAGGGGGCTCGTGGCTACACCTTC.

The V gene is TRBV5-3, the J gene TRBJ2-5; 7 bases agree with TRBD2. The assigned J gene may be wrong: the sequence end matches TRBJ2-7 better. TRBV5-3 falls under the ORF class, with uncertain function. This CDR3 has 13 amino acids. Here the CDR3 reads CARSMGLPYEQYF. In DNA form, the CDR3 reads TGTGCCAGAAGCATGGGACTACCCTACGAGCAGTACTTC.

The V gene is TRBV7-6, the J gene TRBJ2-7, with 8 bases aligning to TRBD2. The CDR3 is 15 residues long. Germline V gene data show CDR1 as SGHVS and CDR2 as FNYEAQ. With 5 bases clipped from V and 3 bases from J, the junction kept 9 bases outside the gene matches. CDR3 nucleotides: TGTGCCAGCAGCGCCAGCGGGAGCCGATTCTACGAGCAGTACTTC. Residues: CASSASGSRFYEQYF.

The chain combines TRBV5-1 with TRBJ1-1; 8 bases are shared with TRBD1. Germline V CDR1 and CDR2: SGHRS, YFSETQ. Losses at the gene ends were 0 bases for V and 1 base for J; bases not matched to a gene: 8. This CDR3 has 17 amino acids. The DNA of the CDR3 is TGCGCCAGCAGCTTGGGGCAGGGGGCAGGGTCGAACACTGAAGCTTTCTTT. It codes for CASSLGQGAGSNTEAFF. Using reference TRBV5-1 and TRBJ1-1 for the parts outside the CDR3, the full variable domain is KAGVTQTPRYLIKTRGQQVTLSCSPISGHRSVSWYQQTPGQGLQFLFEYFSETQRNKGNFPGRFSGRQFSNSRSEMNVSTLELGDSALYLCASSLGQGAGSNTEAFFGQGTRLTVV.

The genes are TRBV27 and TRBJ2-2, with TRBD2 as a possible D gene (5 bases). V lost 3 bases to trimming and J lost 3 bases, with 8 bases between them. Germline values: CDR1 MNHEY, CDR2 SMNVEV (reference sequence). The CDR3 runs 14 residues. CDR3 amino acids: CASSLGRYTGELFF. The CDR3 bases are TGTGCCAGCAGTTTGGGGAGATACACCGGGGAGCTGTTTTTT.

V gene TRBV15 combines with J gene TRBJ2-1; 7 bases match TRBD2. The CDR3 consists of 15 residues. The ends lost 0 bases at V and 4 bases at J; junction bases unmatched: 3. CDR1 and CDR2 (germline): LNHNV, YYDKDF (reference sequence). The CDR3 sequence is CATSRDRGVYNEQFF. As DNA, the CDR3 is TGTGCCACCAGCAGAGACCGGGGGGTATACAATGAGCAGTTCTTC.

The rearrangement uses TRBV6-1 and TRBJ2-5; 11 bases align to TRBD1. V shed 6 bases, J shed 5 bases, and the junction held 8 bases outside the gene matches. CDR1 MNHNS and CDR2 SASEGT come from the germline V gene. The CDR3 length is 15 residues. The CDR3 coding sequence is TGTGCCAGCAGAGGGGGACAGGGGGTTTTCGAGACCCAGTACTTC. It translates to CASRGGQGVFETQYF.

The chain couples TRBV7-9 to TRBJ1-1, with 7 bases lining up with TRBD1. Germline V gene data show CDR1 as SEHNR and CDR2 as FQNEAQ (reference sequence). V was clipped by 4 bases and J by 0 bases; unmatched bases: 8. The CDR3 extends over 16 amino acids. The CDR3 DNA reads as TGTGCCAGCAGCTCGGATAGGACAGGTGTGAACACTGAAGCTTTCTTT. This encodes CASSSDRTGVNTEAFF.

The chain carries TRBV25-1 and TRBJ1-1; 7 bases match TRBD1. Looked up from germline, CDR1 is MGHDK and CDR2 is SYGVNS. This CDR3 has 14 residues. Trimming took 4 bases from V and 3 from J; bases not matched to a gene: 5. CDR3 bases: TGTGCCAGCAGTGGACAGGGATTTCACACTGAAGCTTTCTTT. Translated, it gives CASSGQGFHTEAFF.

The chain employs TRBV6-1 and TRBJ1-1; the D gene is possibly TRBD1 (5 bases). The CDR3 runs 14 residues. From germline, CDR1 is MNHNS and CDR2 SASEGT. V dropped 6 bases and J dropped 4 bases, with 15 bases sitting between them. This chain's CDR3 is CASRRGGVSTEAFF. The CDR3, as DNA: TGTGCCAGCAGGAGGGGAGGGGTGAGCACTGAAGCTTTCTTT.

V usage is TRBV15 and J usage is TRBJ2-7; 10 nucleotides line up with TRBD1. The length of the CDR3 is 14 residues. Germline loops: CDR1 LNHNV, CDR2 YYDKDF (reference sequence). The ends lost 6 bases at V and 2 bases at J; junction bases unmatched: 4. Written as DNA, the CDR3 is TGTGCCACCAGTAGGACAGGGGGACCCTACGAGCAGTACTTC. This sequence encodes CATSRTGGPYEQYF.

The genes are TRBV5-4 and TRBJ2-3; D is unclear. This CDR3 spans 13 amino acids. The V gene's germline CDR1 is SGHNT and CDR2 YYREEE (reference sequence). Trimming took 4 bases from V and 5 from J, leaving 11 bases between them. The CDR3 nucleotides are TGTGCCAGCAGCCCCAGTCAGGTAGATACGCAGTATTTT. It translates to CASSPSQVDTQYF.